The clone carrying this TCR beta chain was found many times. The data are from a study of regulatory T cells in long-lasting Graves disease. Time point meaning: newly diagnosed GD, antithyroid drugs for less than 3 months. PBMCs were the source of the RNA used for TCR sequencing. Relying on iRepertoire HTBI primers and Arm-PCR of CDR3 regions, the team built TCR beta libraries. TCRdb redid the calling of the multiplex PCR reads with MiXCR, one entry per CDR3 protein. Of about 620,000 distinct CDR3 sequences in the sample, roughly 16% were seen once. The CDR3 spans 13 residues. Between the trimmed V and J ends, which lost 8 bases and 7 bases, there was a span of 18 bases. The V gene's germline CDR1 is MNHEY and CDR2 SVGEGT. The same sample was also used in a study of T cells in Graves' hyperthyroidism and ophthalmopathy.

The V gene is TRBV6-2 or TRBV6-3, the J gene TRBJ2-7, with D possibly TRBD2 on 7 matching bases. Source: peripheral blood mononuclear cells (PBMCs), taken at new diagnosis, from a patient treated with antithyroid drugs. This receptor was identified in a young woman with Graves disease. Written as DNA, the CDR3 is TGTGCCAGCTCCTCATTTAGGGGGGGAGAGCAGTACTTC. Translated, it gives CASSSFRGGEQYF.